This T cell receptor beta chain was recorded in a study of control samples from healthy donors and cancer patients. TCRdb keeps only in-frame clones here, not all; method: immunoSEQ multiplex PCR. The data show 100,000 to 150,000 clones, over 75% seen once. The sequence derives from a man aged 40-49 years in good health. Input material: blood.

CDR3 region: CASIRGYGYTF. DNA for the CDR3: TGTGCCAGCATTCGAGGTTATGGCTACACCTTC. V usage is TRBV12-3 or TRBV12-4 and J usage is TRBJ1-2; D call uncertain. This CDR3 region has 11 residues. V was pared by 7 bases and J by 5 bases, with 8 bases between.